These 29 T cell receptor beta chains were sequenced from one sample in a study of identical twins listed by TCRdb under 2016. The library was prepared using 5' RACE. Sequenced using an Illumina HiSeq 2000. TCRdb trimmed the raw reads at Q25, called clones with MiXCR and kept productive beta chains. Each CDR3 protein appears once, grouped with its most common genes and DNA. This sample comprises hundreds of thousands of distinct CDR3 sequences, around 20% of them detected only once. The top ten clones comprise over 4% of the sample. These data were also filed under a second study, of T cells expressing NK-cell markers.

The sequenced sample consisted of PBMCs. These receptors were collected from a woman between 18 and 29 years old in good health.

The CDR3 DNA reads as TGTGCCAGCACCCCCGGGACTAGCGGGGGCTGGAGCTCCTACAATGAGCAGTTCTTC. Amino acids: CASTPGTSGGWSSYNEQFF. This chain joins TRBV27 and TRBJ2-1, with 14 bases lining up with TRBD2. The CDR3 runs 19 residues. CDR1 and CDR2 from the germline V gene are MNHEY and SMNVEV (reference sequence). The ends lost 7 bases at V and 0 bases at J; junction bases unmatched: 11.

This clonotype was detected many times. The CDR3 nucleotides read TGTGCCAGCAGCCATGTTGCCGCAGATACGCAGTATTTT. Its translation is CASSHVAADTQYF. The chain joins TRBV7-6 to TRBJ2-3; no clear D gene. V lost 5 bases and J lost 4, with 10 bases in between. This CDR3 has 13 residues. Germline V gene lookup returns CDR1 SGHVS and CDR2 FNYEAQ.

The rearrangement joins TRBV6-2 or TRBV6-3 to TRBJ1-1; possible D gene TRBD1, 6 bases. Germline values: CDR1 MNHEY, CDR2 SVGEGT. The germline V and J ends were trimmed by 7 bases and 3 bases, with 18 bases remaining between them. The CDR3 runs to 15 residues. The CDR3 bases are TGTGCCAGCACCCCCACCTTCGGGGGCCACACTGAAGCTTTCTTT. It encodes CASTPTFGGHTEAFF.

DNA for the CDR3: TGTGCCAGCAGCTTAGCGCTTGGACAGATGAACACCGGGGAGCTGTTTTTT. Amino acids: CASSLALGQMNTGELFF. V and J are TRBV7-6 and TRBJ2-2, with D possibly being TRBD1 (6 bases). In germline, CDR1 is SGHVS, CDR2 FNYEAQ. The V and J ends lost 0 bases and 1 base respectively, with 12 bases between them. The CDR3 has 17 residues. Combining the CDR3 with reference TRBV7-6 and TRBJ2-2 gives the whole variable domain GAGVSQSPRYKVTKRGQDVALRCDPISGHVSLYWYRQALGQGPEFLTYFNYEAQQDKSGLPNDRFSAERPEGSISTLTIQRTEQRDSAMYRCASSLALGQMNTGELFFGEGSRLTVL.

The chain joins TRBV9 to TRBJ1-3; D unclear. This CDR3 spans 13 amino acids. The germline CDR1 and CDR2 sequences are SGDLS and YYNGEE. With 2 bases removed from V and 0 bases from J, the gap between germline ends came to 3 bases. In DNA form, the CDR3 reads TGTGCCAGCAGCGTCAACTCTGGAAACACCATATATTTT. This sequence encodes CASSVNSGNTIYF.

The chain couples TRBV7-2 to TRBJ1-1, with 11 bases fitting TRBD1. The CDR3 totals 15 residues. Germline V gives CDR1 SGHTA, CDR2 FQGNSA. The V segment lost 5 bases and the J segment 4 bases; nucleotides outside the gene matches: 6. The CDR3 reads CASSPADRGPTEAFF. The CDR3 region has the DNA TGTGCCAGCAGCCCGGCGGACAGGGGGCCCACTGAAGCTTTCTTT.

This clonotype came up many times. The rearrangement joins TRBV24-1 to TRBJ1-2; TRBD1 matches at 7 bases. The CDR3 has 10 amino acids. Looked up from germline, CDR1 is KGHDR and CDR2 is SFDVKD. J gave up 13 bases and V 6 bases, and 4 bases lay outside the gene matches. For the CDR3, the DNA is TGTGCCACCAGTTGGACAGGACTCACCTTC. Encoded protein: CATSWTGLTF.

The chain couples TRBV28 to TRBJ2-7; D not certain. Trimming removed 5 bases from V and 2 bases from J, with 10 bases in between. Germline lookup yields CDR1 MDHEN and CDR2 SYDVKM. The CDR3 loop spans 13 amino acids. The CDR3 spells CASSAPKTYEQYF. The CDR3 DNA reads TGTGCCAGCAGTGCCCCCAAGACCTACGAGCAGTACTTC.

This clonotype was found a few times. An end of the junction differs from the germline gene, which may be a read error. The chain employs TRBV4-3 and TRBJ2-1; 9 bases align to TRBD1. The length of the CDR3 is 15 residues. CDR1 is LGHNA and CDR2 is YSLEER in the germline V gene. Here the CDR3 reads CASSQTVSRGTGGVF. The DNA for the CDR3 is TGCGCCAGCAGCCAGACGGTATCCCGGGGCACAGGGGGCGTCTTC.

The CDR3 is CASSWGGEGRELFF. The CDR3 DNA reads TGCGCCAGCAGCTGGGGAGGTGAAGGACGGGAGCTGTTTTTT. The chain employs TRBV5-1 and TRBJ2-2; D possibly corresponds to TRBD2 (6 bases). Germline V gene data show CDR1 as SGHRS and CDR2 as YFSETQ. This CDR3 is 14 amino acids long. The germline V and J ends were trimmed by 3 bases and 9 bases, with 15 bases remaining between them.

This clonotype was seen a few times. The chain has TRBV10-3 and TRBJ2-3, with no clear D. CDR3 length: 12 amino acids. V was clipped by 5 bases and J by 2 bases, with 5 bases between them. Germline CDR1 and CDR2: ENHRY and SYGVKD. The CDR3 DNA reads as TGTGCCATCAGTATGACCACAGATACGCAGTATTTT. Translated, it gives CAISMTTDTQYF.

The chain combines TRBV7-3 with TRBJ2-5; 7 bases are a match to TRBD2. Germline CDR1 and CDR2: SGHTA and FQGTGA. The length of the CDR3 is 14 residues. Losses at the gene ends were 1 base for V and 7 bases for J; bases not matched to a gene: 6. CDR3 protein: CASSLKSGAGTQYF. The CDR3 DNA reads TGTGCCAGCAGCTTAAAGAGCGGGGCGGGGACCCAGTACTTC. The full variable domain, in which reference TRBV7-3 and TRBJ2-5 provide the parts outside the CDR3, is GAGVSQTPSNKVTEKGKYVELRCDPISGHTALYWYRQSLGQGPEFLIYFQGTGAADDSGLPNDRFFAVRPEGSVSTLKIQRTERGDSAVYLCASSLKSGAGTQYFGPGTRLLVL.

The chain uses TRBV4-3 and TRBJ2-1; either TRBD1 or TRBD2 may fit D (6 bases each). V was cut by 0 bases and J by 5 bases, with 14 bases left in between. The CDR3 contains 16 residues. Germline CDR1 and CDR2: LGHNA and YSLEER. In nucleotides, the CDR3 is TGCGCCAGCAGCCAAGATGGGGGGCGGCTAGACAATGAGCAGTTCTTC. Its translation is CASSQDGGRLDNEQFF.

This clonotype was detected many times. V gene TRBV5-5 combines with J gene TRBJ1-1, with 7 bases lining up with TRBD1. The CDR3 is 16 residues long. Germline-derived CDR1 and CDR2 are SGHKS and YYEKEE (reference sequence). With V trimmed by 0 bases and J by 0 bases, 5 bases remained unmatched. The CDR3 sequence is CASSLGQGVMNTEAFF. Written as DNA, the CDR3 is TGTGCCAGCAGCTTGGGTCAGGGGGTAATGAACACTGAAGCTTTCTTT.

This clonotype was picked up a small number of times. The chain uses TRBV9 and TRBJ2-7; the D gene is possibly TRBD1 (6 bases). The CDR3 consists of 15 residues. Germline V gene sequence: CDR1 SGDLS, CDR2 YYNGEE. V shed 0 bases and J shed 2 bases, with 12 bases lying between them. DNA for the CDR3: TGTGCCAGCAGCGTAGGGGGGACAAAAACCTACGAGCAGTACTTC. This codes for CASSVGGTKTYEQYF.

V gene TRBV6-2 or TRBV6-3 combines with J gene TRBJ1-4; no clear D. The CDR3 sequence is 15 residues long. V was shortened by 4 bases and J by 5 bases, with 14 bases between the two germline ends. CDR1 MNHEY and CDR2 SVGEGT come from the germline V gene. CDR3 loop: CASSSSGRPNEKLFF. The CDR3 DNA reads TGTGCCAGCAGTTCCTCCGGCAGACCGAATGAAAAACTGTTTTTT.

This clonotype was observed a few times. The chain uses TRBV29-1 and TRBJ1-1; D remains unclear. From germline, CDR1 is SQVTM and CDR2 ANQGSEA. The V end was cut by 5 bases, the J end by 5 bases, with 12 bases between. The CDR3 consists of 12 residues. CDR3 in amino acids: CSVIRGATEAFF. Here the CDR3 DNA reads TGCAGCGTTATCCGTGGTGCAACTGAAGCTTTCTTT. Full variable domain (missing parts from reference TRBV29-1 and TRBJ1-1): SAVISQKPSRDICQRGTSLTIQCQVDSQVTMMFWYRQQPGQSLTLIATANQGSEATYESGFVIDKFPISRPNLTFSTLTVSNMSPEDSSIYLCSVIRGATEAFFGQGTRLTVV.

With respect to this clonotype: Just one base apart from a much larger clone, this may be a read error. The V call is TRBV20-1, the J call TRBJ1-1; D gene uncertain. CDR1 and CDR2 from the germline V gene are DFQATT and SNEGSKA (reference sequence). The CDR3 is 13 residues long. CDR3 protein: CGALADGHTEAFF. As DNA, the CDR3 is TGCGGTGCTCTGGCCGACGGGCACACTGAAGCTTTCTTT.

This clonotype was counted a few times. This chain connects TRBV6-5 to TRBJ2-7; perhaps TRBD2 as D (6 bases). CDR3 length: 14 amino acids. V gave up 3 bases and J gave up 4 bases, with 13 bases separating them. CDR1 is MNHEY, CDR2 SVGAGI, per germline. The CDR3 coding sequence is TGTGCCAGCAGTTATGGGCAGGGACTGTACGAGCAGTACTTC. This translates into CASSYGQGLYEQYF.

This clonotype was seen only once. The chain carries TRBV11-2 and TRBJ1-3; D is perhaps TRBD1 (5 bases). V shed 5 bases and J shed 0 bases, with 11 bases lying between them. The V gene's germline CDR1 is SGHAT and CDR2 FQNNGV. The CDR3 has 15 amino acids. The CDR3: CASSPWGTSGNTIYF. In nucleotides, the CDR3 is TGTGCCAGCAGCCCTTGGGGGACCTCTGGAAACACCATATATTTT.

About this clonotype: At one end, the junction sequence differs from germline, possibly due to a read error. V and J are TRBV20-1 and TRBJ2-1; D not resolved. Per germline, CDR1 DFQATT and CDR2 SNEGSKA (reference sequence). The CDR3 length is 12 residues. The CDR3 DNA reads TGCAGTGCCTCCTGGCGAACCACGGGCACCATCTTC. Amino acid sequence: CSASWRTTGTIF.

This clonotype was detected ten times or more. The chain joins TRBV20-1 to TRBJ2-5; 7 nucleotides line up with TRBD2. Trimming cost V 6 bases and J 2 bases; bases outside gene matches: 12. CDR3 length equals 15 residues. CDR1 and CDR2 (germline): DFQATT, SNEGSKA (reference sequence). This CDR3 is CSAPPLGGLQETQYF. CDR3 nucleotides: TGCAGTGCCCCACCCCTGGGGGGGTTGCAAGAGACCCAGTACTTC.

This clonotype was observed a handful of times. The CDR3 here is CASSLRQSRAAPKYEQYF. The CDR3, as DNA: TGTGCCAGCAGCTTACGACAATCAAGGGCTGCGCCGAAATACGAGCAGTACTTC. The chain employs TRBV11-2 and TRBJ2-7; no definite D call. The length of the CDR3 is 18 residues. V was cut by 2 bases and J by 4 bases, with 24 bases left in between. CDR1 is SGHAT and CDR2 is FQNNGV in the germline V gene.

This clonotype occurred a few times. The chain is built from TRBV10-3 and TRBJ1-5, with unresolved D. Trimming removed 2 bases at V and 5 bases at J, with 10 bases between. This CDR3 contains 14 residues. Germline V gene data show CDR1 as ENHRY and CDR2 as SYGVKD. This CDR3 reads CAISELPRDQPQHF. In DNA form, the CDR3 reads TGTGCCATCAGTGAGCTCCCAAGGGATCAGCCCCAGCATTTT.

The CDR3 region is CASSDRDLGGEQYF. Written as DNA, the CDR3 is TGCGCCAGCAGCGACCGAGACCTCGGGGGCGAGCAGTACTTC. This chain connects TRBV10-1 to TRBJ2-7, with D maybe TRBD2 (6 bases). Germline CDR1 is WNHNN and CDR2 is SYGVQD (reference sequence). The CDR3 is 14 amino acids. Trimming took 6 bases from V and 6 from J, leaving 18 bases between them.

At least ten counts were recorded for this clonotype. The chain has TRBV20-1 and TRBJ2-7; D is unclear. CDR3 length: 14 residues. V was cut by 3 bases and J by 2 bases, with 14 bases left in between. Germline V gene sequence: CDR1 DFQATT, CDR2 SNEGSKA (reference sequence). The CDR3 region is CSARAQSNPYEQYF. The CDR3 nucleotides are TGCAGTGCTAGGGCGCAGAGCAATCCCTACGAGCAGTACTTC.

The chain is built from TRBV20-1 and TRBJ2-1; D unresolved. CDR1 is DFQATT, CDR2 SNEGSKA, per germline (reference sequence). The CDR3 loop spans 11 amino acids. The CDR3 DNA is TGCAGCGTCCCTACAGCGAGGGAGCAGTTCTTC. Translating gives CSVPTAREQFF.

The chain links TRBV27 to TRBJ2-5; 7 bases line up with TRBD1. CDR3 length: 15 amino acids. Germline V CDR1 and CDR2: MNHEY, SMNVEV (reference sequence). The J segment lost 4 bases and the V segment lost 4 bases, leaving 9 bases of the junction unmatched. The CDR3 DNA is TGTGCCAGCAGTTCCGGACAGCCAGGGGGAGAGACCCAGTACTTC. The encoded protein is CASSSGQPGGETQYF.

This clonotype was detected only a few times. The J gene is TRBJ1-2, the V gene TRBV10-3; 9 bases map to TRBD1. Per germline, CDR1 ENHRY and CDR2 SYGVKD. This CDR3 is 16 amino acids long. Trimming took 2 bases from V and 8 from J; bases not matched to a gene: 12. CDR3 DNA: TGTGCCATCAGTGAGCACACCGGGACAGGGTTAAGCGGCTACACCTTC. Translating gives CAISEHTGTGLSGYTF.